This T cell receptor (beta chain) was retrieved from a study of blood T cell repertoires in COVID-19. Turning to the study itself: Samples taken during acute and convalescent COVID-19 were collected in the United States, Italy and Spain. From T cells, B-cell-depleted T cells, or PBMCs came the material, which was cDNA or gDNA.

In the source study's methods: Estimation of nucleated cell counts relied on the amplification of reference gene primers. Clones were read by immunoSEQ multiplex PCR, and TCRdb kept only the in-frame ones, dropping some. D and trimming were read from the DNA, whereas the V and J calls and clone size are those reported in that table. This table holds fewer than 150,000 clones, around 84% found once. CDR1 is LGHNA and CDR2 is YNFKEQ in the germline V gene. This CDR3 is built from 16 residues. Between the trimmed V and J ends, which lost 1 base and 5 bases, there was a span of 17 bases. Sequenced material: peripheral blood. The clonotype originates from a human donor in a cohort sampled during active COVID-19. The rearrangement joins TRBV4-2 to TRBJ1-1; unclear D gene. CDR3 nucleotides: TGTGCCAGCAGCCAAGTGACCCCCACTATCAAGACTGAAGCTTTCTTT. Amino acid sequence: CASSQVTPTIKTEAFF.